The 26 T cell receptor beta chains below were found in one sample sequenced in a study of persistence of HIV-infected CD4 T cells. No antigen is known for these receptors. Sequencing used immunoSEQ version 4 in survey mode. Clones were sequenced by immunoSEQ multiplex PCR, and TCRdb holds only the in-frame ones, with some missing. The sample has tens of thousands of clones, around 70% seen once. Overlapping HIV-1 Gag 15-mer peptides at approximately 0.91 ug per peptide per mL were used. CD4+ T cells upregulating both CD40 ligand and CD69 were sorted as responding cells. Sequences were derived from CD4+ T cells sorted from PBMCs after roughly 18-hour stimulation, sampled from a patient who received antiretroviral therapy. These receptor sequences come from an adult man with HIV who was CMV-seropositive.

The chain links TRBV3-1 (or the pseudogene TRBV3-2) to TRBJ2-1, with TRBD1 matching over 9 bases. This CDR3 comprises 15 residues. Germline CDR1 LGHDT, CDR2 YNNKEL (reference sequence). The trim removed 4 bases at V and 1 base at J, leaving 2 bases unmatched. The CDR3 loop is CASSPTGGSYNEQFF. The CDR3 bases are TGTGCCAGCAGCCCGACAGGGGGGTCCTACAATGAGCAGTTCTTC.

The V gene is TRBV2, the J gene TRBJ2-3; 8 nucleotides align to TRBD1. The CDR3 consists of 16 residues. J was trimmed by 0 bases and V by 3 bases; bases with no gene match: 5. The germline gives CDR1 SNHLY, CDR2 FYNNEI. The CDR3 coding sequence is TGTGCCAGCAGTGAGCGGCAGGGGGCGAGCACAGATACGCAGTATTTT. The encoded protein is CASSERQGASTDTQYF.

The chain recombines TRBV27 with TRBJ1-5; D is unclear. V lost 2 bases to trimming and J lost 5 bases, with 7 bases between them. CDR1 and CDR2 (germline): MNHEY, SMNVEV (reference sequence). The CDR3 is 13 residues long. CDR3 DNA sequence: TGTGCCAGCAGTTTAGGAGGGTATCAGCCCCAGCATTTT. It yields the protein CASSLGGYQPQHF.

The chain recombines TRBV18 with TRBJ2-3; 11 bases are a match to TRBD2. The CDR3 sequence is 14 residues long. Trimming at V came to 5 bases and at J to 4 bases, leaving 2 bases not matched to a gene. Germline V gives CDR1 KGHSH, CDR2 LQKENI. The CDR3 region has the DNA TGTGCCAGCTCATCTAGCGGGGGGCCAGATACGCAGTATTTT. Encoded protein: CASSSSGGPDTQYF.

CDR3 coding DNA: TGTGCCAGCAGCCCCGAGGCCTTTACAGGTGGAAACACCATATATTTT. Translating gives CASSPEAFTGGNTIYF. This chain joins TRBV7-9 and TRBJ1-3, with D tentatively TRBD1 (5 bases). Germline V gene data show CDR1 as SEHNR and CDR2 as FQNEAQ (reference sequence). The CDR3 totals 16 residues. V lost 5 bases, J lost 3 bases, and 17 bases lay in between.

This clone was found a few times. V gene TRBV29-1 combines with J gene TRBJ1-1, with D maybe TRBD1 (6 bases). The V end was cut by 1 base, the J end by 1 base, with 13 bases between. The CDR3 spans 15 residues. CDR1 and CDR2 from the germline V gene are SQVTM and ANQGSEA. CDR3 in amino acids: CSVEARRGANTEAFF. The CDR3, as DNA: TGCAGCGTTGAAGCCCGGCGGGGGGCGAACACTGAAGCTTTCTTT.

Only one count was recorded for this clone. The chain joins TRBV18 to TRBJ1-1; TRBD1 is a possible D gene (5 bases). The CDR3 runs to 15 residues. CDR1 is KGHSH, CDR2 LQKENI, per germline. V dropped 0 bases and J dropped 1 base, with 9 bases sitting between them. The CDR3 here is CASSPPGRSNTEAFF. In DNA form, the CDR3 reads TGTGCCAGCTCACCACCGGGACGGTCGAACACTGAAGCTTTCTTT.

CDR3 region: CASSQQAPGGEQFF. CDR3 in DNA: TGTGCCAGCAGCCAACAGGCGCCGGGAGGGGAGCAGTTCTTC. J is TRBJ2-1 and V is TRBV3-1 (or the pseudogene TRBV3-2), with 8 bases that match TRBD2. Germline CDR1 LGHDT, CDR2 YNNKEL (reference sequence). Trimming removed 2 bases from V and 10 bases from J; junction bases left unmatched: 7. The length of the CDR3 is 14 residues.

The chain joins TRBV7-9 to TRBJ2-1, with D maybe TRBD1 (6 bases). The CDR3 runs to 15 residues. Germline V gene sequence: CDR1 SEHNR, CDR2 FQNEAQ (reference sequence). V shed 6 bases and J shed 3 bases, with 15 bases lying between them. Here the CDR3 reads CASSLRAGDYNEQFF. In DNA form, the CDR3 reads TGTGCCAGCAGTTTAAGGGCAGGGGACTACAATGAGCAGTTCTTC.

V usage is TRBV28 and J usage is TRBJ2-7, with 8 bases that match TRBD1. CDR1 is MDHEN and CDR2 is SYDVKM in the germline V gene. There are 13 residues in the CDR3. With 6 bases clipped from V and 5 bases from J, the junction kept 6 bases outside the gene matches. The CDR3 DNA sequence: TGTGCCAGCAGGGAGACAGGGGCCAACGAGCAGTACTTC. This codes for CASRETGANEQYF.

This chain connects TRBV6-2 or TRBV6-3 to TRBJ2-5; 8 bases fit TRBD2. The CDR3 is 15 residues long. The V segment lost 4 bases and the J segment 5 bases; nucleotides outside the gene matches: 9. Germline lookup yields CDR1 MNHEY and CDR2 SVGEGT. CDR3: CASSSFTSGGETQYF. CDR3 coding DNA: TGTGCCAGCAGTTCCTTTACTAGCGGAGGGGAGACCCAGTACTTC.

The chain carries TRBV4-1 and TRBJ2-1; no firm D call. The CDR3 is 16 amino acids. Germline CDR1 and CDR2: MGHRA and YSYEKL. The ends were cut back, 0 bases at V and 3 bases at J, with 12 bases in the middle. The CDR3 DNA follows: TGCGCCAGCAGCCAAGAAACGGCGAGGAGCTACAATGAGCAGTTCTTC. This encodes CASSQETARSYNEQFF.

The chain uses TRBV6-6 and TRBJ1-6; TRBD1 aligns across 8 bases. The germline gives CDR1 MNHNY, CDR2 SVGAGI (reference sequence). J was trimmed by 6 bases and V by 6 bases; bases with no gene match: 4. CDR3 size: 14 residues. This CDR3 reads CASSPQGGNSPLHF. In DNA form, the CDR3 reads TGTGCCAGCAGCCCACAGGGGGGTAATTCACCCCTCCACTTT.

This clone was counted a single time. The chain is built from TRBV24-1 and TRBJ2-2; possibly TRBD1 for D (5 bases). The CDR3 sequence is 13 residues long. Trimming shortened V by 5 bases and J by 6 bases, and 9 bases separated the two germline ends. CDR1 is KGHDR, CDR2 SFDVKD, per germline. The CDR3 DNA sequence: TGTGCCACCAGTGTTCAGGGCCCCGGGGAGCTGTTTTTT. Its protein product is CATSVQGPGELFF.

V usage is TRBV2 and J usage is TRBJ2-3; 11 bases match TRBD2. V was pared by 5 bases and J by 4 bases, with 5 bases of the junction left unmatched. Germline lookup yields CDR1 SNHLY and CDR2 FYNNEI. The CDR3 sequence is 15 residues long. The CDR3 sequence is CASSLTSGVPDTQYF. The CDR3 DNA reads TGTGCCAGCAGTTTGACTAGCGGGGTCCCAGATACGCAGTATTTT.

J is TRBJ2-2 and V is TRBV3-1 (or the pseudogene TRBV3-2); D call uncertain. Germline V CDR1 and CDR2: LGHDT, YNNKEL (reference sequence). The ends were cut back, 2 bases at V and 7 bases at J, with 2 bases in the middle. The CDR3 length is 11 residues. Written as DNA, the CDR3 is TGTGCCAGCAGCCAAAACGGGGAGCTGTTTTTT. Its protein product is CASSQNGELFF.

CDR3 nucleotide sequence: TGCAGCGTTCTAAGAAATTTCCTAGGAGGGGGTGCAAGGGAGACCCAGTACTTC. Translated: CSVLRNFLGGGARETQYF. The chain carries TRBV29-1 and TRBJ2-5; D possibly uses TRBD1 or TRBD2 (6 bases each). In germline, CDR1 is SQVTM, CDR2 ANQGSEA. Trimming took 5 bases from V and 5 from J, leaving 30 bases between them. The CDR3 is 18 residues long.

The V and J genes are TRBV6-6 and TRBJ1-3, with 10 bases identical to TRBD1. This CDR3 has 16 amino acids. Looked up from germline, CDR1 is MNHNY and CDR2 is SVGAGI (reference sequence). J gave up 1 base and V 7 bases, and 7 bases lay outside the gene matches. CDR3 nucleotide sequence: TGTGCCAGCATCCCGGACAGGGGGATGTCTGGAAACACCATATATTTT. Translating it yields CASIPDRGMSGNTIYF.

J is TRBJ2-7 and V is TRBV6-5; 9 bases map to TRBD1. The germline gives CDR1 MNHEY, CDR2 SVGAGI. V trimming: 6 bases; J trimming: 0 bases; junction bases outside the gene matches: 6. The CDR3 is 15 amino acids. DNA of the CDR3: TGTGCCAGCAGCCTCGGACAGGGGCCCTCCTACGAGCAGTACTTC. Protein: CASSLGQGPSYEQYF.

Only a few counts were recorded for this clone. The V gene is TRBV27, the J gene TRBJ1-3; possibly TRBD1 for D (6 bases). The CDR3 contains 16 residues. V lost 7 bases and J 0 bases, leaving 16 bases between the germline ends. The germline CDR1 and CDR2 sequences are MNHEY and SMNVEV (reference sequence). The CDR3 DNA sequence: TGTGCCAGCACCCGGGGACAAATTCTCTCTGGAAACACCATATATTTT. Translated, it gives CASTRGQILSGNTIYF.

CDR3 region: CASRISGQGMNQPQHF. The CDR3 DNA reads TGTGCCAGTAGAATATCCGGACAGGGGATGAATCAGCCCCAGCATTTT. The chain employs TRBV19 and TRBJ1-5; 9 bases line up with TRBD1. The V gene end was trimmed by 6 bases and the J gene end by 4 bases; junction bases not matched to a gene: 10. This CDR3 has 16 residues. In germline, CDR1 is LNHDA, CDR2 SQIVND (reference sequence).

The chain uses TRBV4-1 and TRBJ1-2; D is uncertain. Trimming took off 0 bases at V and 8 bases at J, with 19 bases between the two ends. This CDR3 spans 16 amino acids. The germline V gene encodes CDR1 MGHRA and CDR2 YSYEKL. CDR3 DNA: TGCGCCAGCAGCCAAGATAGTACTCCTCGGAGGGTAGGCTACACCTTC. Protein sequence: CASSQDSTPRRVGYTF.

The J gene is TRBJ2-2, the V gene TRBV11-2; TRBD1 matches 8 bases. Losses at the gene ends were 5 bases for V and 5 bases for J; bases not matched to a gene: 4. The CDR3 runs to 14 residues. CDR1 is SGHAT and CDR2 is FQNNGV in the germline V gene. The CDR3 DNA sequence: TGTGCCAGCAGCATTAGACAGGGGACCGGGGAGCTGTTTTTT. Translated, it gives CASSIRQGTGELFF. Full variable domain (outside the CDR3, taken from reference TRBV11-2 and TRBJ2-2): EAGVAQSPRYKIIEKRQSVAFWCNPISGHATLYWYQQILGQGPKLLIQFQNNGVVDDSQLPKDRFSAERLKGVDSTLKIQPAKLEDSAVYLCASSIRQGTGELFFGEGSRLTVL.

This chain links TRBV4-1 with TRBJ1-3, with a possible D match to TRBD1 (5 bases). V was clipped by 0 bases and J by 0 bases, with 18 bases between them. CDR3 length: 19 residues. The germline CDR1 and CDR2 sequences are MGHRA and YSYEKL. CDR3 DNA: TGCGCCAGCAGCCAAGAATATGCCGGGGGGGGGAACTCTGGAAACACCATATATTTT. Translated: CASSQEYAGGGNSGNTIYF.

The chain uses TRBV18 and TRBJ2-2, with TRBD1 identical over 8 bases. The CDR3 covers 16 residues. In germline, CDR1 is KGHSH, CDR2 LQKENI. V dropped 6 bases and J dropped 6; count of bases not matched to a gene: 12. Written as DNA, the CDR3 is TGTGCCAGCTCGTCAGTATCGACAGGGGTGGCCGGGGAGCTGTTTTTT. Amino acids: CASSSVSTGVAGELFF.

With respect to this clone: Other DNA sequences in the same sample also yield this CDR3. The genes are TRBV6-6 and TRBJ1-4, with D perhaps matching TRBD1 (5 bases). CDR3 size: 14 residues. Germline V CDR1 and CDR2: MNHNY, SVGAGI (reference sequence). The ends were cut back, 0 bases at V and 3 bases at J, with 5 bases in the middle. The CDR3 sequence is CASSYSGPNEKLFF. Written as DNA, the CDR3 is TGTGCCAGCAGTTACTCGGGGCCTAATGAAAAACTGTTTTTT.